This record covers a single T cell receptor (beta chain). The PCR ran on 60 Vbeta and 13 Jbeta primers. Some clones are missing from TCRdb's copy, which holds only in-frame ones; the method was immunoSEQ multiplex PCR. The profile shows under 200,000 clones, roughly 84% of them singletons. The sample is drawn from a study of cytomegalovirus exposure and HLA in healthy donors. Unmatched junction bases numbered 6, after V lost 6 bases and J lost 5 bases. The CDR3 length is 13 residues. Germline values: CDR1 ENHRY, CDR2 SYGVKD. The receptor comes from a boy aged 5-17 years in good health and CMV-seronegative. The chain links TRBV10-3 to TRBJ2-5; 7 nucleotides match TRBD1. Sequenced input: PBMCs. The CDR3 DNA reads TGTGCCATCAGGGAGACAGGGATGGAGACCCAGTACTTC. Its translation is CAIRETGMETQYF.